This TCR beta chain was captured by sequencing in a study of blood T cell repertoires in COVID-19. Overall study context: Some COVID-19 samples were acute and others convalescent; all came from the United States, Italy and Spain. T cells, B-cell-depleted T cells, or PBMCs provided the cDNA or gDNA that served as material.

V gave up 3 bases and J gave up 3 bases; unmatched junction bases: 4. Germline V gene data show CDR1 as SQVTM and CDR2 as ANQGSEA. The CDR3 consists of 13 residues. In the original processing: Estimation of nucleated cell counts was performed using reference gene primer amplification. Measured with immunoSEQ multiplex PCR; TCRdb has only the in-frame clones, and not every one. The V and J calls and clone size come from that table; D and trimming were worked out from the DNA. The sample holds 100,000 to 150,000 clones, under 85% seen once. The V and J genes are TRBV29-1 and TRBJ1-2; 7 bases are shared with TRBD1. The receptor was isolated from a man aged 55 to 70 with acute or convalescent COVID-19. Sequencing used peripheral blood. Written as DNA, the CDR3 is TGCAGCGTTGAGGATACAGGGGACTATGGCTACACCTTC. Protein: CSVEDTGDYGYTF.